This T cell receptor (beta chain) is from a study of cytomegalovirus exposure and HLA in healthy donors. General study results and limits: For cytomegalovirus status, the classifier reportedly gave diagnoses with high specificity and sensitivity. For most subjects, TCR beta sequences were reported to predict HLA-A and HLA-B alleles with accuracy.

V shed 4 bases and J 7 bases; nucleotides not matched to a gene: 6. Per the germline V gene, CDR1 is SNHLY and CDR2 is FYNNEI. The CDR3 runs to 16 residues. The PCR contained 60 Vbeta and 13 Jbeta primers. The repertoire was sequenced with immunoSEQ multiplex PCR; TCRdb's copy has only in-frame clones and lacks some. The sample lists about 130,000 clones, approximately 80% occurring once. Comment on this clone: Its matching antigen is unknown.

This receptor was identified in a man aged 25-45 years in good health and CMV-seropositive. The chain has TRBV2 and TRBJ2-1, with 14 bases that match TRBD2. The sequencing sample was made of PBMCs. The CDR3 spells CASSVRLAGGLNEQFF. The CDR3 coding sequence is TGTGCCAGCAGTGTTAGACTAGCGGGGGGGCTAAATGAGCAGTTCTTC.